Shown below are 21 T cell receptor beta chains from a single sample sequenced in a study of T cell clonality in common variable immunodeficiency. The repertoire was sequenced with immunoSEQ multiplex PCR; TCRdb's copy has only in-frame clones and lacks some. The repertoire has over 55,000 clones, none seen only once; the ten largest take about 1.5%. Sequences were obtained from peripheral blood mononuclear cells. The source of these receptors is a person aged 18 to 75 in good health.

This clone was observed many times. The DNA ends 3 residues before the CDR3 does, and the rest of the CDR3 is filled in from the germline J gene. This chain joins TRBV12-5 and TRBJ2-5, with TRBD1 matching 9 bases. Germline V CDR1 and CDR2: LGHNT, FRNRAP. The CDR3 totals 14 residues. V gave up 5 bases and J gave up 3 bases; unmatched junction bases: 4. The CDR3 bases that were read are TGTGCTAGTGGTCAGGACAGGGGAAAAGAGACC. It translates to CASGQDRGKET. The whole CDR3 reads CASGQDRGKETQYF.

At least ten counts were recorded for this clone. The read ends 3 residues before the CDR3 terminus; that terminus is restored from the germline J gene. The chain links TRBV28 to TRBJ2-1; possibly TRBD1 for D (6 bases). CDR3 size: 12 residues. In germline, CDR1 is MDHEN, CDR2 SYDVKM. This CDR3 is CVTGHRGGEQFF. The CDR3 DNA, read in part, is TGTGTGACGGGTCACCGAGGGGGTGAG.

Comments on this clone: The CDR3 is cut off 3 residues early in the read; its end comes from the germline J gene. Other DNA variants within this sample encode the same CDR3. The genes are TRBV5-4 and TRBJ2-1; a possible D gene is TRBD2 (6 bases). The V gene's germline CDR1 is SGHNT and CDR2 YYREEE (reference sequence). This CDR3 is built from 15 residues. Trimming shortened V by 0 bases and J by 7 bases, and 14 bases separated the two germline ends. CDR3 sequence: CASSLVAGRNNEQFF. CDR3 DNA (partial): TGTGCCAGCAGCTTGGTCGCGGGAAGAAATAATGAG.

This clone was observed at least ten times. The read stops 3 residues short of the end of the CDR3; the missing end is completed from the germline J gene. The chain carries TRBV5-1 and TRBJ2-3, with D perhaps TRBD2 (5 bases). The CDR3 sequence is 14 residues long. CDR1 is SGHRS, CDR2 YFSETQ, per germline. The V and J ends lost 3 bases and 1 base respectively, with 9 bases between them. The DNA read from the CDR3 is TGCGCCAGCAGCTCCGGACTGCGCACAGATACG. Encoded protein: CASSSGLRTDT. The CDR3 in its entirety is CASSSGLRTDTQYF. Full variable domain (remainder filled in from reference TRBV5-1 and TRBJ2-3): KAGVTQTPRYLIKTRGQQVTLSCSPISGHRSVSWYQQTPGQGLQFLFEYFSETQRNKGNFPGRFSGRQFSNSRSEMNVSTLELGDSALYLCASSSGLRTDTQYFGPGTRLTVL.

This clone came up many times. Mismatch with germline at one junction end may stem from a read error. The read terminates 3 residues ahead of where the CDR3 ends, so the germline J gene completes it. The rearrangement uses TRBV7-7 and TRBJ2-3; 7 bases are a match to TRBD2. The CDR3 runs 16 residues. From germline, CDR1 is SSHAT and CDR2 FNYEAQ (reference sequence). The CDR3 loop is CASSLGLAVDTDTQYF. The CDR3 bases that were read are TGTGCTAGCAGCTTAGGGCTAGCGGTGGACACAGATACG.

This clone was detected ten times or more. The CDR3 extends 3 residues past the end of the read, so its final part is completed from the germline J gene. The chain couples TRBV12-3 or TRBV12-4 to TRBJ1-3; 8 bases agree with TRBD1. V lost 6 bases, J lost 4 bases, and 5 bases stayed unmatched. The CDR3 length is 14 residues. The CDR3 DNA, read in part, is TGTGCCAGCAGAGGACAGGGCGCGGGAAACACC. Its protein product is CASRGQGAGNT. The entire CDR3 is CASRGQGAGNTIYF.

This clone was seen ten or more times. The CDR3 end lies 3 residues beyond the end of the read and is filled in from the germline J gene. The rearrangement uses TRBV19 and TRBJ2-2; no firm D call. Trimming stripped 10 bases from V and 3 bases from J, with 6 bases between. CDR1 is LNHDA, CDR2 SQIVND, per germline (reference sequence). The CDR3 has 11 amino acids. The CDR3 is CATQYTGELFF. The part of the CDR3 DNA that was read is TGTGCCACACAATACACCGGGGAG.

This clone was counted at least ten times. The missing CDR3 end, 3 residues past where the read stops, is filled in from the germline J gene. This chain links TRBV19 with TRBJ2-2, with D unresolved. Trimming removed 5 bases from V and 1 base from J, with 8 bases in between. The CDR3 is 14 amino acids. Looked up from germline, CDR1 is LNHDA and CDR2 is SQIVND (reference sequence). Incomplete CDR3 DNA: TGTGCCAGTAGTGTACGAGGGAACACCGGGGAG. Amino acid sequence: CASSVRGNTGE. From start to end, the CDR3 is CASSVRGNTGELFF.

This clone was counted many times. With the read ending 3 residues before the CDR3 end, the germline J gene is used to fill in that end. The chain recombines TRBV28 with TRBJ1-2; D is possibly TRBD1 (5 bases). The CDR3 covers 13 residues. Germline values: CDR1 MDHEN, CDR2 SYDVKM. CDR3 residues: CASLAPGFKGYTF. The CDR3 bases that were read are TGTGCCAGCCTTGCCCCAGGGTTCAAAGGC.

The table lists this clone with many counts. The CDR3 extends 3 residues past the end of the read, so its final part is completed from the germline J gene. This chain uses TRBV12-3 or TRBV12-4 with TRBJ2-5; 8 nucleotides match TRBD2. CDR3 size: 15 residues. V lost 2 bases to trimming and J lost 2 bases; unmatched junction nucleotides: 4. CDR3 DNA, as far as it was read: TGTGCCAGCAGTTTACTAGCGGGCATACAAGAGACC. It yields the protein CASSLLAGIQET. The entire CDR3 protein is CASSLLAGIQETQYF.

This clone was counted a few times. The observed sequence ends 3 residues before the CDR3 terminus, with the missing tail filled in from the germline J gene. The chain couples TRBV19 to TRBJ2-1; D is unresolved. Trimming took off 4 bases at V and 3 bases at J, with 13 bases between the two ends. Germline CDR1 is LNHDA and CDR2 is SQIVND (reference sequence). There are 15 residues in the CDR3. The part of the CDR3 DNA that was read is TGTGCCAGTAGTAGACAAAGTATTAACTACAATGAG. It specifies CASSRQSINYNE. The CDR3, in full, reads CASSRQSINYNEQFF.

This clone was found many times. The read terminates 3 residues before the CDR3 end, so the remaining end is supplied by the germline J gene. The genes are TRBV7-6 and TRBJ2-7, with 15 bases that match TRBD2. CDR3 length: 16 residues. Germline loops: CDR1 SGHVS, CDR2 FNYEAQ. Trimming cost V 5 bases and J 4 bases; bases outside gene matches: 6. CDR3 region: CASSRPGLAGGYEQYF. CDR3 DNA, as far as it was read: TGTGCCAGCAGCAGACCGGGACTAGCGGGAGGATACGAG. Combining the CDR3 with reference TRBV7-6 and TRBJ2-7 gives the whole variable domain GAGVSQSPRYKVTKRGQDVALRCDPISGHVSLYWYRQALGQGPEFLTYFNYEAQQDKSGLPNDRFSAERPEGSISTLTIQRTEQRDSAMYRCASSRPGLAGGYEQYFGPGTRLTVT.

This clone was observed many times. The read terminates 3 residues before the CDR3 end, so the remaining end is supplied by the germline J gene. The genes are TRBV5-6 and TRBJ1-5; 8 bases agree with TRBD1. The CDR3 totals 14 residues. Per the germline V gene, CDR1 is SGHDT and CDR2 is YYEEEE. The junction had 2 bases not matched to a gene; V was cut back by 0 bases and J by 6 bases. The part of the CDR3 DNA that was read is TGTGCCAGCAGCTTGGGGGACAGGCCTCAGCCC. Its translation is CASSLGDRPQP. The whole CDR3 sequence reads CASSLGDRPQPQHF.

There are many counts of this clone. The read is 3 residues too short to cover the CDR3 end, so that end is filled in from the germline J gene. The gene calls are TRBV20-1 and TRBJ2-1, with 10 positions matching TRBD2. The V gene end was trimmed by 6 bases and the J gene end by 7 bases; junction bases not matched to a gene: 9. CDR3 length: 14 residues. Per the germline V gene, CDR1 is DFQATT and CDR2 is SNEGSKA (reference sequence). The CDR3 sequence: CSATPAGGPNEQFF. CDR3 DNA, as far as it was read: TGCAGTGCCACCCCAGCGGGAGGGCCGAATGAG.

This clone was counted many times. The CDR3 end is not reached by the read, which stops 3 residues before it; the germline J gene fills it in. The chain is built from TRBV5-1 and TRBJ2-3, with TRBD1 matching over 9 bases. J lost 3 bases, V lost 3 bases, and 5 bases had no gene match. CDR3 size: 15 residues. Germline CDR1 and CDR2: SGHRS and YFSETQ. The DNA read from the CDR3 is TGCGCCAGCAGCTCGGGACAGGGAAGTACAGATACG. Translated: CASSSGQGSTDT. The whole CDR3 reads CASSSGQGSTDTQYF.

This clone was counted many times. The CDR3 extends 3 residues past the end of the read, so its final part is completed from the germline J gene. The rearrangement links TRBV5-5 to TRBJ2-7; D is perhaps TRBD1 (5 bases). Germline loops: CDR1 SGHKS, CDR2 YYEKEE (reference sequence). The CDR3 consists of 12 residues. Trimming cost V 4 bases and J 3 bases, with 8 bases left between them. CDR3 DNA (partial): TGTGCCAGCAGCAGACAGCTCTACGAG. The encoded protein is CASSRQLYE. The whole CDR3 sequence is CASSRQLYEQYF.

This clone was detected ten times or more. Read data end 3 residues before the CDR3 end; the end is taken from the germline J gene. The chain joins TRBV19 to TRBJ2-7; 8 nucleotides align to TRBD1. The CDR3 runs 16 residues. J gave up 1 base and V 3 bases, and 8 bases lay outside the gene matches. The V gene's germline CDR1 is LNHDA and CDR2 SQIVND (reference sequence). CDR3 protein: CASSISPGTGSYEQYF. The CDR3 bases that were read are TGTGCCAGTAGTATCTCGCCCGGGACAGGTTCCTACGAG.

This clone came up many times. CDR3: CASSRGYNEQFF. The CDR3 DNA, read in part, is TGTGCCAGCAGCCGGGGGTACAATGAG. The genes are TRBV5-6 and TRBJ2-1; D perhaps matches TRBD2 (6 bases). The read gets to within 3 residues of the CDR3 end, and the germline J gene fills in the rest. The CDR3 extends over 12 amino acids. The V gene lost 4 bases and the J gene lost 4 bases, with 6 bases spanning the gap. CDR1 SGHDT and CDR2 YYEEEE come from the germline V gene.

The part of the CDR3 DNA that was read is TGTGCCAGCTCACCCCCTAGCGGGAGCGGCCCACCCGGGGAG. Translated, it gives CASSPPSGSGPPGE. The full CDR3 sequence reads CASSPPSGSGPPGELFF. The V gene is TRBV18, the J gene TRBJ2-2; TRBD2 matches at 10 bases. The CDR3 is cut off 3 residues early in the read; its end comes from the germline J gene. The ends lost 3 bases at V and 6 bases at J; junction bases unmatched: 10. The germline CDR1 and CDR2 sequences are KGHSH and LQKENI. CDR3 length: 17 amino acids.

This clone showed up many times. The read ends 3 residues early relative to the CDR3; the germline J gene fills the gap. The rearrangement links TRBV6-2 or TRBV6-3 to TRBJ2-3; the match to TRBD2 covers 8 bases. Germline V CDR1 and CDR2: MNHEY, SVGEGT. This CDR3 is built from 15 residues. V was pared by 6 bases and J by 1 base, with 6 bases of the junction left unmatched. The CDR3 loop reads CASRSPGLGTDTQYF. Partial CDR3 DNA: TGTGCCAGCAGATCCCCGGGACTAGGCACAGATACG.

This clone was observed many times. The missing CDR3 end, 3 residues past where the read stops, is filled in from the germline J gene. This chain links TRBV5-1 with TRBJ2-3; 10 bases fit TRBD2. Trimming removed 0 bases from V and 2 bases from J; junction bases left unmatched: 3. CDR1 SGHRS and CDR2 YFSETQ come from the germline V gene. The CDR3 spans 16 residues. CDR3 DNA (partial): TGCGCCAGCAGCTTGGGGGGACTAGCGTTCACAGATACG. Amino acids: CASSLGGLAFTDT. The entire CDR3 protein is CASSLGGLAFTDTQYF.